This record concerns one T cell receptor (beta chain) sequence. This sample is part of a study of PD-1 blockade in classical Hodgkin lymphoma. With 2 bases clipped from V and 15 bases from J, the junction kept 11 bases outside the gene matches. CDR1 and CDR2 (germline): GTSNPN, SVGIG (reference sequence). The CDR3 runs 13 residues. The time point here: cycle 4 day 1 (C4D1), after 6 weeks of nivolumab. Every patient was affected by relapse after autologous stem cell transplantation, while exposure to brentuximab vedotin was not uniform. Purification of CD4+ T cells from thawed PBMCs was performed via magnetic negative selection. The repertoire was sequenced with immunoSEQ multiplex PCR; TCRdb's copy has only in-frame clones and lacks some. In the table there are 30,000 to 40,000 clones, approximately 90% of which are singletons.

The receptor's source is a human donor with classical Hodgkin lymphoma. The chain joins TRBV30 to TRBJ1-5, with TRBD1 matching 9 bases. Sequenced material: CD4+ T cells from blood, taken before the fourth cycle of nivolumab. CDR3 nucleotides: TGTGCCTGGAGTACCACCGGGACAGGGTTTATGCATTTT. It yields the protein CAWSTTGTGFMHF.